This T cell receptor beta chain was sequenced in a study of blood T cell repertoires in COVID-19. Study context: From the United States, Italy and Spain came samples of acute and convalescent COVID-19.

Enrollment of patients from Seattle took place during active infection, with longitudinal follow-up. V lost 0 bases and J lost 5; bases outside the gene matches: 3. CDR1 SEHNR and CDR2 FQNEAQ come from the germline V gene (reference sequence). This CDR3 is built from 15 residues. This table comes from immunoSEQ multiplex PCR, and its TCRdb copy is limited to in-frame clones, with some not included. The table records approximately 200,000 clones, about 85% of them present only once. The chain carries TRBV7-9 and TRBJ2-7; 11 bases agree with TRBD1. This TCR derives from a person between 65 and 79 years old with COVID-19, enrolled during active disease. Specimen: peripheral blood. The CDR3 DNA sequence: TGTGCCAGCAGCTTAGCAGGGACAGGGGGTCACGAGCAGTACTTC. Its translation is CASSLAGTGGHEQYF.